This T cell receptor beta chain was captured by sequencing in a study of cytomegalovirus exposure and HLA in healthy donors. Study as a whole: The same platform was used for the roughly 120 validation repertoires as for the approximately 730 first-cohort repertoires, as reported in a later analysis.

Assay: immunoSEQ multiplex PCR; the TCRdb copy retains only in-frame clones and omits some. The sample lists about 44,000 clones, approximately 93% seen once, with over 2% in the top ten. As regards this clone: Its antigen is as yet unknown.

CDR1 SGHTA and CDR2 FQGTGA come from the germline V gene. This CDR3 region has 17 residues. Germline trimming cut 4 bases from V and 4 bases from J; bases unmatched to any gene: 13. Study-wide results and caveats: The study listed some 160 cytomegalovirus-associated TCR beta chains. It was found in a later analysis that first-cohort TCR clusters tended to co-occur in the roughly 120 validation repertoires. Published work reported that the classifier diagnosed cytomegalovirus status with high specificity and sensitivity.

The chain joins TRBV7-3 to TRBJ2-3; TRBD2 agrees at 8 bases. Source material: PBMCs. This TCR came from a woman aged 18-30 years in good health and CMV-seronegative. CDR3 DNA sequence: TGTGCCAGCAGCTCGCTTACCGGGACTAGATCGGCAGATACGCAGTATTTT. Translation: CASSSLTGTRSADTQYF. Variable domain in full (rest from reference TRBV7-3 and TRBJ2-3): GAGVSQTPSNKVTEKGKYVELRCDPISGHTALYWYRQSLGQGPEFLIYFQGTGAADDSGLPNDRFFAVRPEGSVSTLKIQRTERGDSAVYLCASSSLTGTRSADTQYFGPGTRLTVL.